These 18 T cell receptor beta chains were sequenced from one sample in a study of CD4 T cells in relation to SARS-CoV-2 and coronaviruses. These TCRs are of unknown antigen specificity. Unexposed donor CD4+ T cells date from about 2010-2019, before the COVID-19 pandemic. Isolation of CD4+ T cells took place after less than twelve days in culture. Assay: immunoSEQ multiplex PCR; the TCRdb copy retains only in-frame clones and omits some. In the table there are around 21,000 clones, over 65% of which are singletons. Sample: CD4+ T cells from PBMCs, cultured in vitro. The receptors originated from a human donor in good health.

This clone was seen more than once but under ten times. The chain has TRBV2 and TRBJ1-2; D not resolved. The CDR3 extends over 16 amino acids. In germline, CDR1 is SNHLY, CDR2 FYNNEI. Trimming took 6 bases from V and 0 from J, leaving 17 bases between them. CDR3 bases: TGTGCCAGCAGGATCCGCCCGGGCAGCACTAACTATGGCTACACCTTC. Translated: CASRIRPGSTNYGYTF.

V is TRBV5-1 and J is TRBJ2-2; D ambiguous. This CDR3 has 14 amino acids. Germline CDR1 is SGHRS and CDR2 is YFSETQ. V was shortened by 6 bases and J by 3 bases, with 12 bases between the two germline ends. This chain's CDR3 is CASNPDFYTGELFF. The CDR3 DNA is TGCGCCAGCAACCCCGACTTCTACACCGGGGAGCTGTTTTTT.

In nucleotides, the CDR3 is TGTGCCAGCAGCCAAGGGGGGCTGGGCGGATACTTACGAGTGCAGTACTTC. As protein: CASSQGGLGGYLRVQYF. V is TRBV14 and J is TRBJ2-7, with D perhaps TRBD1 (6 bases). CDR3 size: 17 residues. Per the germline V gene, CDR1 is SGHDN and CDR2 is FVKESK. V dropped 1 base and J dropped 9 bases, with 25 bases sitting between them.

The genes are TRBV6-5 and TRBJ1-1, with D possibly being TRBD1 (6 bases). Germline loops: CDR1 MNHEY, CDR2 SVGAGI. The CDR3 runs to 14 residues. V was pared by 0 bases and J by 3 bases, with 8 bases between. The CDR3 nucleotides are TGTGCCAGCAGTTACTCGACAGGACACACTGAAGCTTTCTTT. Translated: CASSYSTGHTEAFF.

The chain combines TRBV19 with TRBJ2-1; D is perhaps TRBD1 or TRBD2 (5 bases each). V shed 3 bases and J shed 5 bases, with 14 bases lying between them. This CDR3 comprises 15 residues. In germline, CDR1 is LNHDA, CDR2 SQIVND (reference sequence). CDR3 bases: TGTGCCAGTAGTATCTCTTCGGGACCCCACAATGAGCAGTTCTTC. Translated, it gives CASSISSGPHNEQFF.

This chain connects TRBV7-8 to TRBJ1-5, with TRBD1 matching 7 bases. The length of the CDR3 is 14 residues. After removal of 1 base from V and 7 bases from J, the junction contained 4 bases not matched to a gene. Per germline, CDR1 SGHVS and CDR2 FQNEAQ. CDR3: CASSLDRGGQPQHF. CDR3 DNA sequence: TGTGCCAGCAGCTTAGACAGGGGCGGCCAGCCCCAGCATTTT.

The V call is TRBV10-2, the J call TRBJ1-2; D remains ambiguous. V lost 2 bases and J 7 bases, leaving 11 bases between the germline ends. CDR1 WSHSY and CDR2 SAAADI come from the germline V gene. There are 13 residues in the CDR3. In nucleotides, the CDR3 is TGCGCCAGCAGTGAGGAAATAGGGTTTGGCTACACCTTC. Protein product: CASSEEIGFGYTF.

The chain carries TRBV5-1 and TRBJ1-1; 7 bases are shared with TRBD1. The CDR3 covers 15 residues. Germline lookup yields CDR1 SGHRS and CDR2 YFSETQ. Trimming cost V 4 bases and J 0 bases; bases outside gene matches: 6. The CDR3 DNA reads as TGCGCCAGCAGCCCTCGACAGGGAATGAACACTGAAGCTTTCTTT. Translation gives CASSPRQGMNTEAFF.

This chain links TRBV11-1 with TRBJ2-1; the D is unclear. The CDR3 runs to 13 residues. Germline V gene lookup returns CDR1 SGHAT and CDR2 FQDESV (reference sequence). Trimming stripped 1 base from V and 2 bases from J, with 3 bases between. CDR3 DNA sequence: TGTGCCAGCAGCTTAGGAGCCTACAATGAGCAGTTCTTC. Protein: CASSLGAYNEQFF.

The chain links TRBV10-3 to TRBJ2-7; 9 nucleotides match TRBD1. CDR1 is ENHRY and CDR2 is SYGVKD in the germline V gene. Trimming cost V 6 bases and J 6 bases; bases outside gene matches: 12. The CDR3 spans 15 residues. CDR3 residues: CAIRGGQGIGPEQYF. The CDR3 nucleotides are TGTGCCATCAGAGGAGGACAGGGGATCGGCCCCGAGCAGTACTTC.

The V gene is TRBV5-1, the J gene TRBJ2-3, with 7 bases aligning to TRBD2. The junction had 6 bases not matched to a gene; V was cut back by 3 bases and J by 2 bases. The CDR3 has 15 residues. Germline V gene sequence: CDR1 SGHRS, CDR2 YFSETQ. The CDR3 here is CASSSQAGPTDTQYF. CDR3 nucleotides: TGCGCCAGCAGCTCTCAAGCGGGACCCACAGATACGCAGTATTTT.

CDR3 amino acids: CASGSGQVQETQYF. The DNA for the CDR3 is TGTGCTAGTGGTTCCGGACAGGTTCAAGAGACCCAGTACTTC. The chain links TRBV12-5 to TRBJ2-5; 7 nucleotides line up with TRBD1. The CDR3 sequence is 14 residues long. Germline V gene lookup returns CDR1 LGHNT and CDR2 FRNRAP. The V gene end was trimmed by 4 bases and the J gene end by 2 bases; junction bases not matched to a gene: 4.

This clone was observed a single time. The gene calls are TRBV12-3 or TRBV12-4 and TRBJ2-1; TRBD1 matches at 9 bases. The length of the CDR3 is 13 residues. After removal of 6 bases from V and 9 bases from J, the junction contained 6 bases not matched to a gene. CDR3 DNA: TGTGCCAGCAGATTACAGGGGGCCGTTGAGCAGTTCTTC. It translates to CASRLQGAVEQFF.

The chain is built from TRBV20-1 and TRBJ2-7; D gene ambiguous. V was shortened by 7 bases and J by 4 bases, with 11 bases between the two germline ends. From germline, CDR1 is DFQATT and CDR2 SNEGSKA (reference sequence). The CDR3 has 11 residues. The CDR3 protein is CSVQSVYEQYF. CDR3 nucleotide sequence: TGCAGTGTCCAGTCAGTATACGAGCAGTACTTC.

The chain employs TRBV27 and TRBJ1-2; no definite D call. The CDR3 sequence is 16 residues long. CDR1 and CDR2 (germline): MNHEY, SMNVEV (reference sequence). V was trimmed by 3 bases and J by 4 bases, leaving 18 bases between them. For the CDR3, the DNA is TGTGCCAGCAGTTTCCTCCGGGGTCCGATGGGCTATGGCTACACCTTC. Translating gives CASSFLRGPMGYGYTF.

The sample holds a few counts of this clone. The V gene is TRBV7-2, the J gene TRBJ1-5, with a weak D call TRBD1 (5 bases). This CDR3 comprises 19 residues. From germline, CDR1 is SGHTA and CDR2 FQGNSA. V was pared by 3 bases and J by 5 bases, with 26 bases between. The CDR3, as DNA: TGTGCCAGCAGCTTTCTCGGATCCGGGGCAGGGCAAGGGGATCAGCCCCAGCATTTT. Amino acids: CASSFLGSGAGQGDQPQHF.

This sequence joins TRBV5-8 and TRBJ1-4, with a tentative D call TRBD1 (5 bases). Germline CDR1 is SGHTS and CDR2 is YDEGEE. This CDR3 contains 13 residues. V lost 2 bases and J lost 7, with 9 bases in between. DNA of the CDR3: TGTGCCAGCAGCTTTGGACATACTGAAAAACTGTTTTTT. Translating gives CASSFGHTEKLFF.

The genes are TRBV6-5 and TRBJ1-5; the D is unclear. The germline V gene has CDR1 MNHEY and CDR2 SVGAGI. The CDR3 runs to 13 residues. The V end was cut by 7 bases, the J end by 9 bases, with 16 bases between. The CDR3 DNA is TGTGCCAGCAACAACCCCGGGTTTGTGCCCCAGCATTTT. Translated, it gives CASNNPGFVPQHF.